These 23 T cell receptor beta chains were all obtained from the same sample, sequenced in a study of blood T cell repertoires in COVID-19. Sequenced by immunoSEQ multiplex PCR; TCRdb stores in-frame clones only, minus some. The top ten clones hold roughly 3.3% of a sample with about 260,000 clones, 75% to 90% of them seen once. The sample comprised peripheral blood. The receptors were gathered from a woman aged 40 to 50 with acute or convalescent COVID-19.

The rearrangement uses TRBV11-2 and TRBJ1-6, with 9 nucleotides matching TRBD1. The CDR3 has 17 residues. The junction had 8 bases not matched to a gene; V was cut back by 1 base and J by 7 bases. Germline V gives CDR1 SGHAT, CDR2 FQNNGV. CDR3 coding DNA: TGTGCCAGCAGCTTAGCTTCCGGGACAGGGTGGAATTCACCCCTCCACTTT. It is translated as CASSLASGTGWNSPLHF.

Note on this clone: One end of the junction does not line up with germline, which may come from a read error. The V call is TRBV7-2, the J call TRBJ2-3; possible D gene TRBD1, 6 bases. The CDR3 has 15 residues. Germline CDR1 is SGHTA and CDR2 is FQGNSA. This CDR3 is CASSPPGVAGTSTRF. In DNA form, the CDR3 reads TGTGCCAGCAGCCCCCCCGGTGTAGCCGGGACATCGACCCGATTT.

This sequence joins TRBV13 and TRBJ2-4; the D gene is possibly TRBD2 (5 bases). This CDR3 is built from 17 residues. Germline loops: CDR1 PRHDT, CDR2 FYEKMQ (reference sequence). V was shortened by 4 bases and J by 0 bases, with 16 bases between the two germline ends. The CDR3 coding sequence is TGTGCCAGCAGCTCGAGACGGGCCAGCGGAGCCAAAAACATTCAGTACTTC. As protein: CASSSRRASGAKNIQYF.

The gene calls are TRBV7-9 and TRBJ2-2; 8 nucleotides align to TRBD1. The length of the CDR3 is 17 residues. V trimming: 2 bases; J trimming: 3 bases; junction bases outside the gene matches: 8. Germline-derived CDR1 and CDR2 are SEHNR and FQNEAQ (reference sequence). CDR3 region: CASSLPRQGSDTGELFF. The CDR3 bases are TGTGCCAGCAGCTTACCTCGACAGGGGAGTGACACCGGGGAGCTGTTTTTT.

This clone was seen just once. This sequence joins TRBV2 and TRBJ1-2, with TRBD1 matching 7 bases. Germline lookup yields CDR1 SNHLY and CDR2 FYNNEI. Unmatched junction bases numbered 9, after V lost 2 bases and J lost 0 bases. The CDR3 has 17 residues. The CDR3 nucleotides are TGTGCCAGCAGTGAAAGGGCTGGACAGGAGACTAACTATGGCTACACCTTC. Its translation: CASSERAGQETNYGYTF.

J is TRBJ1-3 and V is TRBV7-2; the D gene is possibly TRBD1 (5 bases). Germline V lookup: CDR1 SGHTA, CDR2 FQGNSA. Trimming stripped 5 bases from V and 4 bases from J, with 15 bases between. CDR3 size: 15 residues. Written as DNA, the CDR3 is TGTGCCAGCAGCCTGCAAACAGGACCCGGAAACACCATATATTTT. Protein sequence: CASSLQTGPGNTIYF.

This rearrangement joins TRBV6-5 to TRBJ2-5, with 11 bases identical to TRBD2. With V trimmed by 2 bases and J by 0 bases, 2 bases remained unmatched. This CDR3 spans 16 amino acids. The germline V gene encodes CDR1 MNHEY and CDR2 SVGAGI. The CDR3 nucleotides are TGTGCCAGCAGTTACCGACTAGCGGGGTACCAAGAGACCCAGTACTTC. Amino acids: CASSYRLAGYQETQYF.

The chain employs TRBV7-8 and TRBJ2-3; TRBD2 might be the D (7 bases). CDR1 and CDR2 from the germline V gene are SGHVS and FQNEAQ. This CDR3 is 18 amino acids long. Trimming shortened V by 4 bases and J by 1 base, and 21 bases separated the two germline ends. Written as DNA, the CDR3 is TGTGCCAGCAGCTCGACTTTTGGGGGGGCTGAGGGCACAGATACGCAGTATTTT. This gives the protein CASSSTFGGAEGTDTQYF.

The genes are TRBV15 and TRBJ2-5, with 7 bases matching TRBD1. CDR1 and CDR2 from the germline V gene are LNHNV and YYDKDF (reference sequence). V gave up 3 bases and J gave up 4 bases; unmatched junction bases: 11. The CDR3 is 16 amino acids. This CDR3 is CATSSSKGARGETQYF. The DNA for the CDR3 is TGTGCCACCAGCAGTTCAAAGGGGGCGCGAGGAGAGACCCAGTACTTC. Combining the CDR3 with reference TRBV15 and TRBJ2-5 gives the whole variable domain DAMVIQNPRYQVTQFGKPVTLSCSQTLNHNVMYWYQQKSSQAPKLLFHYYDKDFNNEADTPDNFQSRRPNTSFCFLDIRSPGLGDTAMYLCATSSSKGARGETQYFGPGTRLLVL.

The chain combines TRBV2 with TRBJ1-6, with 7 bases identical to TRBD1. The junction had 4 bases not matched to a gene; V was cut back by 4 bases and J by 7 bases. The V gene's germline CDR1 is SNHLY and CDR2 FYNNEI. The CDR3 is 14 amino acids. The CDR3 here is CASSGDSQNSPLHF. For the CDR3, the DNA is TGTGCCAGCAGTGGGGACAGCCAGAATTCACCCCTCCACTTT.

The chain couples TRBV27 to TRBJ1-6; 7 bases are shared with TRBD1. The CDR3 has 12 amino acids. Germline CDR1 and CDR2: MNHEY and SMNVEV (reference sequence). CDR3 protein: CAVGTANSPLHF. The CDR3 DNA sequence: TGTGCTGTCGGGACAGCTAATTCACCCCTCCACTTT.

This clone has a single count. The chain recombines TRBV2 with TRBJ2-5, with a possible D match to TRBD1 (6 bases). Germline CDR1 is SNHLY and CDR2 is FYNNEI. Trimming left V 6 bases short and J 7 bases short, with 9 bases between. The CDR3 runs to 11 residues. The CDR3: CASRDSGTQYF. The CDR3 region has the DNA TGTGCCAGCAGGGACAGTGGGACCCAGTACTTC.

V and J are TRBV5-1 and TRBJ2-3; TRBD2 matches at 10 bases. Germline V gives CDR1 SGHRS, CDR2 YFSETQ. The CDR3 is 16 amino acids. After removal of 0 bases from V and 3 bases from J, the junction contained 4 bases not matched to a gene. CDR3 bases: TGCGCCAGCAGCTTGGCAAGCGGGGGGGGAACAGATACGCAGTATTTT. Its protein is CASSLASGGGTDTQYF.

Here the CDR3 reads CATSDWTDGYGYTF. DNA of the CDR3: TGTGCCACCAGTGATTGGACAGATGGATACGGCTACACCTTC. The V gene is TRBV24-1, the J gene TRBJ1-2, with TRBD1 as a possible D gene (6 bases). The CDR3 has 14 amino acids. Trimming removed 2 bases at V and 8 bases at J, with 14 bases between. Germline V gene sequence: CDR1 KGHDR, CDR2 SFDVKD.

V is TRBV6-5 and J is TRBJ2-2; no definite D call. In germline, CDR1 is MNHEY, CDR2 SVGAGI. V lost 6 bases, J lost 1 base, and 12 bases lay in between. The CDR3 consists of 15 residues. CDR3 in amino acids: CASRILTVNTGELFF. CDR3 nucleotides: TGTGCCAGCAGGATCCTTACTGTGAACACCGGGGAGCTGTTTTTT.

The J gene is TRBJ2-5, the V gene TRBV19; possibly TRBD2 for D (8 bases). CDR3 size: 16 residues. Trimming cost V 6 bases and J 4 bases, with 21 bases left between them. Germline-derived CDR1 and CDR2 are LNHDA and SQIVND (reference sequence). This CDR3 reads CASRPRGAGGAETQYF. CDR3 in DNA: TGTGCCAGTAGGCCCAGGGGGGCGGGGGGAGCAGAGACCCAGTACTTC.

In this sample, this clone turned up a few times. This sequence joins TRBV7-8 and TRBJ1-3; 8 bases are a match to TRBD1. The CDR3 totals 18 residues. CDR1 and CDR2 (germline): SGHVS, FQNEAQ. The junction had 10 bases not matched to a gene; V was cut back by 3 bases and J by 0 bases. The CDR3 spells CASSLDRALMSSGNTIYF. In DNA form, the CDR3 reads TGTGCCAGCAGCTTGGACAGGGCCCTTATGAGCTCTGGAAACACCATATATTTT.

The chain combines TRBV9 with TRBJ2-5; TRBD2 matches at 7 bases. With 4 bases clipped from V and 4 bases from J, the junction kept 7 bases outside the gene matches. Germline V gives CDR1 SGDLS, CDR2 YYNGEE. This CDR3 has 14 residues. In DNA form, the CDR3 reads TGTGCCAGCAGCCCCCCGACTAGCAGAGAGACCCAGTACTTC. Translated: CASSPPTSRETQYF.

This CDR3 reads CASSLAPRGRNTEAFF. CDR3 bases: TGTGCCAGCAGCTTAGCACCCAGGGGGCGCAACACTGAAGCTTTCTTT. The chain employs TRBV7-2 and TRBJ1-1, with 8 bases lining up with TRBD1. Trimming cost V 0 bases and J 2 bases; bases outside gene matches: 5. The CDR3 length is 16 residues. CDR1 and CDR2 (germline): SGHTA, FQGNSA.

This sequence joins TRBV11-2 and TRBJ1-1, with no clear D. Deletions cut 2 bases from V and 1 base from J, with 14 bases between. CDR1 SGHAT and CDR2 FQNNGV come from the germline V gene. This CDR3 contains 16 residues. The CDR3 DNA is TGTGCCAGCAGCTTACACTCTCGTACAGCGAACACTGAAGCTTTCTTT. Amino acids: CASSLHSRTANTEAFF.

In this sample, this clone turned up once. The rearrangement joins TRBV5-1 to TRBJ1-2, with TRBD1 identical over 7 bases. Germline lookup yields CDR1 SGHRS and CDR2 YFSETQ. Unmatched junction bases numbered 6, after V lost 4 bases and J lost 3 bases. CDR3 length: 14 amino acids. The CDR3 DNA follows: TGCGCCAGCAGCAACGGACAGGTTTACTATGGCTACACCTTC. It translates to CASSNGQVYYGYTF.

The chain recombines TRBV5-1 with TRBJ1-1; D is possibly TRBD1 (6 bases). The CDR3 length is 14 residues. The germline V gene has CDR1 SGHRS and CDR2 YFSETQ. V shed 0 bases and J shed 5 bases, with 11 bases lying between them. The CDR3 coding sequence is TGCGCCAGCAGCTTGGCACGGACAGTAACTGAAGCTTTCTTT. This translates into CASSLARTVTEAFF. The variable domain in full, with the rest retrieved from reference TRBV5-1 and TRBJ1-1, is KAGVTQTPRYLIKTRGQQVTLSCSPISGHRSVSWYQQTPGQGLQFLFEYFSETQRNKGNFPGRFSGRQFSNSRSEMNVSTLELGDSALYLCASSLARTVTEAFFGQGTRLTVV.

The V and J genes are TRBV12-3 or TRBV12-4 and TRBJ1-1; 7 positions match TRBD1. The CDR3 has 13 amino acids. V gave up 7 bases and J gave up 3 bases; unmatched junction bases: 5. The CDR3 coding sequence is TGTGCCAGCAAAATAACAGGGGACACTGAAGCTTTCTTT. It translates to CASKITGDTEAFF.